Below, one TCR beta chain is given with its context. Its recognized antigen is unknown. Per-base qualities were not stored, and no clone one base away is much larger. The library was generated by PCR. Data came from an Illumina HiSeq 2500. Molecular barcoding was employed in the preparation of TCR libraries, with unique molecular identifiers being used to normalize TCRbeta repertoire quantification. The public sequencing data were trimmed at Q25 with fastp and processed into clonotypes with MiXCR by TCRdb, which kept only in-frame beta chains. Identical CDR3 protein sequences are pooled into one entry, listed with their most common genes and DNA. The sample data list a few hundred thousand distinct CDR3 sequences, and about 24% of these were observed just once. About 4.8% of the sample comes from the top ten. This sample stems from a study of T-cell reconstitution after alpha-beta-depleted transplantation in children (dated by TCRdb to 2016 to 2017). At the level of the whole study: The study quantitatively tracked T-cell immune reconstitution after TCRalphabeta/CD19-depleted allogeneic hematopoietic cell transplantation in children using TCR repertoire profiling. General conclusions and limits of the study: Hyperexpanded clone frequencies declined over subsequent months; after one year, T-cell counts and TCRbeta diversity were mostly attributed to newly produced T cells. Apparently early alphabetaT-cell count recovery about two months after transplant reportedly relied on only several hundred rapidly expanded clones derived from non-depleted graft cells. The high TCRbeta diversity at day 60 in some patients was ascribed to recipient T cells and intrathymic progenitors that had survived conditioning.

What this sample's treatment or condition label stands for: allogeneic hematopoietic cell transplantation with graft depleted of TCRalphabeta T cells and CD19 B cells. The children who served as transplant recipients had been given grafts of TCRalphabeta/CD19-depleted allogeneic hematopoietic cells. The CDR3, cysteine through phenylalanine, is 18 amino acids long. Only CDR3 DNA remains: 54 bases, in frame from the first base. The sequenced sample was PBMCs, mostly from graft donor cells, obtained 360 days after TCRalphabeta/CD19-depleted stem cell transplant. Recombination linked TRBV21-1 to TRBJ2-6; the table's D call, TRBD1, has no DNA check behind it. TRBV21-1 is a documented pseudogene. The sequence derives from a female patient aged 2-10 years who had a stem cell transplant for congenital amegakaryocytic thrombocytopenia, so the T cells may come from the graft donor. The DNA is TGTGCCAGCAGCAATAAGGGGACAGAATACTCTGGGGCCAACGTCCTGACTTTC. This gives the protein CASSNKGTEYSGANVLTF.